The T cell receptor (beta chain) described here comes from a study of OX40 agonist ivuxolimab in advanced cancers. TCRdb keeps only in-frame clones here, not all; method: immunoSEQ multiplex PCR. The sample has roughly 93,000 clones, under 90% seen once; the top ten hold around 5.5%. On this clone: Its antigen is unknown.

Study outcomes and limitations: In the expanded peripheral T cells, antigen specificity was never determined.

Systemic immunosuppression or a history of autoimmune disease excluded patients. Sampling of blood occurred at baseline, cycle 4 day 1, and cycle 7 day 1. The ends were cut back, 3 bases at V and 5 bases at J, with 14 bases in the middle. This CDR3 is built from 15 residues. Per germline, CDR1 MNHEY and CDR2 SMNVEV (reference sequence). The chain is built from TRBV27 and TRBJ1-5; D might be TRBD1 (6 bases). The input for sequencing was CD4+ or CD8+ T cells sorted from blood, taken in a trial of the OX40 agonist ivuxolimab. This sequence was found in an adult with an advanced solid tumor such as melanoma, head and neck, liver or kidney cancer. As DNA, the CDR3 is TGTGCCAGCAGTTTCCTCCGGGACACATATCAGCCCCAGCATTTT. Protein: CASSFLRDTYQPQHF.